Given below is one T cell receptor beta chain in context. Its antigen remains unknown. This record belongs to a study of siplizumab effects on memory and regulatory T cells. Produced via immunoSEQ multiplex PCR; TCRdb's table is partial and in-frame only. The sample contains roughly 100,000 clones, around nine tenths of which appear only once. The germline V gene has CDR1 MDHEN and CDR2 SYDVKM. Between the trimmed V and J ends, which lost 6 bases and 4 bases, there was a span of 18 bases. This CDR3 contains 15 residues. Study conclusions and caveats: With siplizumab, Treg-derived clones averaged roughly 66% of mappable alloreactive CD4+ clones, versus approximately 27% in controls.

The chain uses TRBV28 and TRBJ1-2; no reliable D call. The clonotype comes from a human donor in good health. Sequencing was carried out using CD4+ T cells sorted from blood. In DNA, the CDR3 is TGTGCCAGCAGGTCGGCCTTTGGGTTTTCCTATGGCTACACCTTC. Its protein is CASRSAFGFSYGYTF.